The clone carrying this T cell receptor beta chain was seen only once. This sample is part of a study of beta chain features in type 1 diabetes. V was clipped by 5 bases and J by 2 bases, with 16 bases between them. CDR3 size: 15 residues. Germline values: CDR1 KGHSH, CDR2 LQKENI. cDNA synthesis used the whole RNA isolate, giving expressed TCRB sequences. Assay used: immunoSEQ multiplex PCR; TCRdb lists only in-frame clones, some missing. The repertoire consists of tens of thousands of clones, with roughly a third occurring once and the leading ten covering over 0.35%. Around 120 mL of blood, on average, came from one heparinised draw per donor.

Sequencing was performed on stem cell memory CD4+ T cells from blood. This TCR was sampled from a young woman in good health. V and J are TRBV18 and TRBJ2-7; perhaps TRBD1 as D (6 bases). The CDR3 bases are TGTGCCAGCTCATCGCAGGGGATGGCCACCTACGAGCAGTACTTC. This codes for CASSSQGMATYEQYF.